The present T cell receptor beta chain was sequenced within a study of blood T cell repertoires in COVID-19. About the research overall: From the United States, Italy and Spain came samples of acute and convalescent COVID-19.

Per the original data handling: Reference gene primer amplification in the assay estimated nucleated cell counts. Sequencing was performed with immunoSEQ multiplex PCR; in TCRdb, only in-frame clones are kept and a portion is missing. The DNA gave D and trimming, while V, J and clone size come from that table. The sample lists some 330,000 clones, approximately 88% seen once, with around 5% in the top ten. This clone showed up just a few times. The study counted Cohort 3 donors as recovered given two negative PCRs, clearance, or symptom resolution. The CDR3 runs 14 residues. Trimming pared 4 bases from V and 4 bases from J, leaving 10 bases between. The germline V gene encodes CDR1 LGHDT and CDR2 YNNKEL (reference sequence).

V usage is TRBV3-1 (or the pseudogene TRBV3-2) and J usage is TRBJ2-2; tentative D call: TRBD1 (6 bases). This receptor was identified in a man in his thirties or forties who had recovered from COVID-19. Material for sequencing was PBMCs or T cells enriched from blood (not recorded which). The chain's CDR3 is CASSPRGSTGELFF. As DNA, the CDR3 is TGTGCCAGCAGCCCCAGGGGTAGCACCGGGGAGCTGTTTTTT.